This TCR beta chain appears in the sequencing data of a study of T cells in Graves' hyperthyroidism and ophthalmopathy. General study findings and limits: Blood shared most expanded thyroid clonotypes above 0.001.

Amplification targeted TCR beta CDR3 regions from RNA transcripts. The HTBI primer set was used in a first-round RT-PCR of the TCR CDR3. TCRdb redid the calling of the multiplex PCR reads with MiXCR, one entry per CDR3 protein. Altogether over 700,000 distinct CDR3 sequences are present, 35% being singletons, with the ten largest covering around 32%. As regards this clonotype: Its specificity is unknown.

V dropped 2 bases and J dropped 1 base, with 12 bases sitting between them. CDR3 length equals 15 residues. Germline V gene sequence: CDR1 SGHKS, CDR2 YYEKEE (reference sequence). This sequence was found in a middle-aged woman with Graves' hyperthyroidism. Material: blood. J is TRBJ1-1 and V is TRBV5-5; a possible D gene is TRBD1 (6 bases). In DNA, the CDR3 is TGTGCCAGCAGCTTAAGGGGGAGCAGGAACACTGAAGCTTTCTTT. It specifies CASSLRGSRNTEAFF.